The entry that follows covers one T cell receptor beta chain sequence. Its specificity is not known. Templates that were synthetic TCR analogs were spiked into each PCR. Sequencing used immunoSEQ multiplex PCR; TCRdb keeps in-frame clones, though not all of them. The sample contains some 53,000 clones, around 80% of which appear only once. The data belong to a study of PD-L1 blockade in urothelial cancer. Study-wide background: From 0 to 3 prior chemotherapy regimens had been given to the patients. Blood analysis took place 3 weeks (second dose) and 6 weeks after treatment start. General study results and limits: Enhanced expansion of tumor-associated blood clones at 3 weeks characterized durable-benefit patients.

Trimming pared 2 bases from V and 3 bases from J, leaving 13 bases between. Germline values: CDR1 LNHDA, CDR2 SQIVND (reference sequence). CDR3 length equals 16 residues. Documented time point: pretreatment peripheral blood. Sample: PBMCs, taken around atezolizumab (anti-PD-L1) treatment. The gene calls are TRBV19 and TRBJ2-2, with D possibly being TRBD1 (5 bases). The source is a man between 65 and 79 years old with urothelial cancer. CDR3 residues: CASSIRGRADTGELFF. Written as DNA, the CDR3 is TGTGCCAGTAGTATAAGGGGCAGGGCCGACACCGGGGAGCTGTTTTTT.